The 26 T cell receptor beta chains below were found in one sample sequenced in a study of T cell repertoires in cytomegalovirus infection. TCRdb processed the reads anew with MiXCR; each CDR3 protein has one entry. Found here are about 400,000 distinct CDR3 sequences, roughly 18% of them singletons; the top ten hold 8.5% to 10%. The sample taken for sequencing was PBMCs. The receptors derive from a human donor in good health (CMV status not recorded). Some clones in this sample may be carry-over from other donors' samples.

This clonotype showed up many times. This sequence joins TRBV7-2 and TRBJ1-1; D not certain. Germline-derived CDR1 and CDR2 are SGHTA and FQGNSA. The CDR3 runs 13 residues. Trimming took 5 bases from V and 5 from J, leaving 12 bases between them. This chain's CDR3 is CASSRSRNTEAFF. The CDR3 nucleotides are TGTGCCAGCAGCCGATCGAGAAATACTGAAGCTTTCTTT.

This clonotype showed up many times. The V gene is TRBV7-8, the J gene TRBJ2-1, with TRBD2 matching over 9 bases. V lost 5 bases to trimming and J lost 6 bases; unmatched junction nucleotides: 11. CDR1 and CDR2 (germline): SGHVS, FQNEAQ. The CDR3 extends over 16 amino acids. The CDR3 DNA reads as TGTGCCAGCAGCACAACCCAAATAGCGGGAGTCAATGAGCAGTTCTTC. Protein product: CASSTTQIAGVNEQFF.

This clonotype was seen many times. The chain links TRBV27 to TRBJ2-5; TRBD1 matches at 9 bases. Trimming at V came to 4 bases and at J to 7 bases, leaving 7 bases not matched to a gene. This CDR3 is 14 amino acids long. Germline assignment: CDR1 MNHEY and CDR2 SMNVEV (reference sequence). The CDR3 reads CASSSWDRVGTQYF. CDR3 DNA: TGTGCCAGCAGTTCATGGGACAGGGTGGGGACCCAGTACTTC.

This clonotype was detected only a few times. The V and J genes are TRBV7-9 and TRBJ2-1, with no clear D. In germline, CDR1 is SEHNR, CDR2 FQNEAQ (reference sequence). V lost 0 bases and J 12 bases, leaving 9 bases between the germline ends. The CDR3 length is 12 residues. CDR3 bases: TGTGCCAGCAGCTTAGCGGATGGTTGGCAGTTCTTC. As protein: CASSLADGWQFF.

The chain recombines TRBV20-1 with TRBJ2-1; 8 bases map to TRBD2. The CDR3 runs 14 residues. V was pared by 5 bases and J by 0 bases, with 3 bases of the junction left unmatched. CDR1 is DFQATT, CDR2 SNEGSKA, per germline (reference sequence). For the CDR3, the DNA is TGCAGTGCTGAGCGGGAGCCCTCCTACAATGAGCAGTTCTTC. It is translated as CSAEREPSYNEQFF.

This clonotype was counted at least ten times. CDR3 region: CASSLALGGYGYTF. The CDR3 DNA reads TGTGCCAGCAGCTTAGCGTTAGGGGGCTATGGCTACACCTTC. V and J are TRBV7-2 and TRBJ1-2; maybe TRBD1 (6 bases). V lost 0 bases and J lost 4, with 9 bases in between. This CDR3 contains 14 residues. Germline V gene data show CDR1 as SGHTA and CDR2 as FQGNSA.

This clonotype was seen more than once but under ten times. This sequence joins TRBV7-9 and TRBJ1-6, with TRBD1 as a possible D gene (5 bases). From germline, CDR1 is SEHNR and CDR2 FQNEAQ (reference sequence). The germline V and J ends were trimmed by 1 base and 12 bases, with 10 bases remaining between them. The CDR3 covers 13 residues. The CDR3 nucleotides are TGTGCCAGCAGCTTAGTGGGGGAGGAACCCCTCCACTTT. Translated, it gives CASSLVGEEPLHF.

Many counts were recorded for this clonotype. The V gene is TRBV7-6, the J gene TRBJ2-1; D not certain. V dropped 1 base and J dropped 5 bases, with 9 bases sitting between them. The CDR3 runs 14 residues. Germline CDR1 SGHVS, CDR2 FNYEAQ. The CDR3 here is CASSLVVFDNEQFF. Here the CDR3 DNA reads TGTGCCAGCAGCTTAGTAGTCTTCGACAATGAGCAGTTCTTC. The full variable domain, rest sourced from reference TRBV7-6 and TRBJ2-1, is GAGVSQSPRYKVTKRGQDVALRCDPISGHVSLYWYRQALGQGPEFLTYFNYEAQQDKSGLPNDRFSAERPEGSISTLTIQRTEQRDSAMYRCASSLVVFDNEQFFGPGTRLTVL.

The chain couples TRBV20-1 to TRBJ2-3; D uncertain. V shed 0 bases and J shed 2 bases, with 12 bases lying between them. Germline-derived CDR1 and CDR2 are DFQATT and SNEGSKA (reference sequence). The CDR3 consists of 15 residues. The CDR3 sequence is CSARDLAAITDTQYF. In DNA form, the CDR3 reads TGCAGTGCTAGAGATCTCGCGGCCATCACAGATACGCAGTATTTT.

This clonotype was seen ten or more times. The chain couples TRBV12-3 or TRBV12-4 to TRBJ1-1; D remains ambiguous. The CDR3 sequence is 14 residues long. V dropped 4 bases and J dropped 5 bases, with 14 bases sitting between them. The CDR3 protein is CASSYAGDRTEAFF. CDR3 sequence (DNA): TGTGCCAGCAGTTACGCGGGAGATCGGACTGAAGCTTTCTTT.

The chain joins TRBV28 to TRBJ2-3, with TRBD2 as a possible D gene (6 bases). Trimming cost V 2 bases and J 0 bases, with 12 bases left between them. This CDR3 has 16 residues. Germline V gene lookup returns CDR1 MDHEN and CDR2 SYDVKM. The CDR3 region has the DNA TGTGCCAGCAGTTTACGGGAGTCTACTAGCACAGATACGCAGTATTTT. This gives the protein CASSLRESTSTDTQYF.

This clonotype was seen a few times. V usage is TRBV4-3 and J usage is TRBJ2-5; possibly TRBD2 for D (6 bases). The CDR3 length is 15 residues. Germline assignment: CDR1 LGHNA and CDR2 YSLEER. V lost 1 base to trimming and J lost 2 bases, with 11 bases between them. The CDR3 DNA sequence: TGCGCCAGCAGCCAAGCCCCGGGAGAACAAGAGACCCAGTACTTC. Protein product: CASSQAPGEQETQYF.

The sample holds a few counts of this clonotype. V gene TRBV5-1 combines with J gene TRBJ2-7; the D gene could be TRBD1 or TRBD2 (5 bases each). Trimming pared 3 bases from V and 7 bases from J, leaving 14 bases between. The CDR3 totals 13 residues. Germline assignment: CDR1 SGHRS and CDR2 YFSETQ. CDR3 sequence reads: CASSSPGTQEQYF. The CDR3 nucleotides read TGCGCCAGCAGCTCCCCGGGGACCCAGGAGCAGTACTTC.

This clonotype was detected only a few times. The rearrangement joins TRBV12-5 to TRBJ1-1, with 7 bases lining up with TRBD1. The CDR3 runs to 17 residues. The J segment lost 5 bases and the V segment lost 1 base, leaving 13 bases of the junction unmatched. Germline CDR1 LGHNT, CDR2 FRNRAP. In DNA, the CDR3 is TGTGCTAGTGGTTTGGACACCGACCACAGGGGTCTTACTGAAGCTTTCTTT. Protein: CASGLDTDHRGLTEAFF.

The CDR3 protein is CASSSVWQSYNEQFF. CDR3 nucleotides: TGTGCCAGCAGTTCGGTCTGGCAGTCCTACAATGAGCAGTTCTTC. This chain connects TRBV27 to TRBJ2-1; D remains ambiguous. The CDR3 sequence is 15 residues long. The germline V and J ends were trimmed by 4 bases and 1 base, with 11 bases remaining between them. Germline assignment: CDR1 MNHEY and CDR2 SMNVEV (reference sequence).

CDR3 bases: TGTGCCAGTAGTCCGGCGGGAGCATCCGAGACCCAGTACTTC. It is translated as CASSPAGASETQYF. The chain employs TRBV19 and TRBJ2-5; 7 nucleotides line up with TRBD2. CDR1 is LNHDA, CDR2 SQIVND, per germline (reference sequence). The CDR3 extends over 14 amino acids. Unmatched junction bases numbered 8, after V lost 5 bases and J lost 5 bases.

The J gene is TRBJ2-7, the V gene TRBV18; D is perhaps TRBD2 (6 bases). Germline V lookup: CDR1 KGHSH, CDR2 LQKENI. The CDR3 has 13 residues. The ends were cut back, 2 bases at V and 5 bases at J, with 10 bases in the middle. The CDR3 DNA sequence: TGTGCCAGCTCACCATCGGGCGGGAACGAGCAGTACTTC. Its protein is CASSPSGGNEQYF.

Details on this clonotype: One end of the junction is discordant with germline, which a read error may explain. This chain connects TRBV28 to TRBJ2-1; 14 nucleotides line up with TRBD2. This CDR3 contains 13 residues. Looked up from germline, CDR1 is MDHEN and CDR2 is SYDVKM. As DNA, the CDR3 is TGTGTCAGCAGCCCGGGACTAGCGGGGGACCCGTTCTTC. Its translation: CVSSPGLAGDPFF.

This clonotype was seen many times. The chain couples TRBV7-2 to TRBJ1-1; 9 nucleotides agree with TRBD1. CDR3 size: 15 residues. Per the germline V gene, CDR1 is SGHTA and CDR2 is FQGNSA. J was trimmed by 7 bases and V by 5 bases; bases with no gene match: 11. CDR3 residues: CASSRWGGTGYEAFF. The CDR3 DNA follows: TGTGCCAGCAGCCGCTGGGGTGGGACAGGGTATGAAGCTTTCTTT. The whole variable domain, remainder taken from reference TRBV7-2 and TRBJ1-1, is GAGVSQSPSNKVTEKGKDVELRCDPISGHTALYWYRQSLGQGLEFLIYFQGNSAPDKSGLPSDRFSAERTGGSVSTLTIQRTQQEDSAVYLCASSRWGGTGYEAFFGQGTRLTVV.

This clonotype came up many times. The gene calls are TRBV11-2 and TRBJ2-7, with D perhaps TRBD1 or TRBD2 (5 bases each). The CDR3 runs to 17 residues. With 4 bases removed from V and 0 bases from J, the gap between germline ends came to 19 bases. Germline V gives CDR1 SGHAT, CDR2 FQNNGV. The CDR3 protein is CASSSKPGTGSSYEQYF. CDR3 sequence (DNA): TGTGCCAGCAGCTCGAAACCCGGGACGGGAAGCTCCTACGAGCAGTACTTC.

This clonotype was recorded many times. The V and J genes are TRBV11-2 and TRBJ1-2; weak D call: TRBD1 (6 bases). Germline V gives CDR1 SGHAT, CDR2 FQNNGV. This CDR3 is built from 13 residues. Trimming left V 5 bases short and J 6 bases short, with 13 bases between. For the CDR3, the DNA is TGTGCCAGCAGCCTCCCGGCAGGGGATGGCTACACCTTC. As protein: CASSLPAGDGYTF.

This clonotype was recorded many times. The chain combines TRBV2 with TRBJ2-3, with D maybe TRBD1 (6 bases). The germline CDR1 and CDR2 sequences are SNHLY and FYNNEI. This CDR3 spans 15 amino acids. The ends were cut back, 7 bases at V and 3 bases at J, with 17 bases in the middle. The CDR3 DNA reads as TGTGCCAGCAAGCAGGGGTTCCCCGGTACAGATACGCAGTATTTT. As protein: CASKQGFPGTDTQYF.

The rearrangement uses TRBV12-3 or TRBV12-4 and TRBJ1-6; TRBD1 might be the D (5 bases). The CDR3 runs to 17 residues. Trimming stripped 4 bases from V and 10 bases from J, with 23 bases between. The chain's CDR3 is CASSYRKVSTLGSPLHF. The DNA for the CDR3 is TGTGCCAGCAGTTACAGGAAGGTCAGCACCCTTGGGTCACCCCTCCACTTT.

This clonotype was picked up a small number of times. The chain joins TRBV2 to TRBJ1-5; perhaps TRBD1 as D (6 bases). Germline CDR1 is SNHLY and CDR2 is FYNNEI. V was trimmed by 2 bases and J by 2 bases, leaving 22 bases between them. The CDR3 totals 19 residues. CDR3 nucleotides: TGTGCCAGCAGTGAAACTCGTCTAGGGAGGGGGACGGGCAATCAGCCCCAGCATTTT. It encodes CASSETRLGRGTGNQPQHF.

This clonotype turned up a few times. The chain combines TRBV27 with TRBJ1-2; D unclear. This CDR3 has 16 amino acids. With 3 bases removed from V and 3 bases from J, the gap between germline ends came to 17 bases. Germline V CDR1 and CDR2: MNHEY, SMNVEV (reference sequence). The CDR3 loop reads CASSLSAPVGYYGYTF. The CDR3 region has the DNA TGTGCCAGCAGTTTGAGCGCTCCGGTGGGGTACTATGGCTACACCTTC.

This clonotype has more than one count but fewer than ten. The CDR3 region is CASSHLAGAMDTQYF. For the CDR3, the DNA is TGCGCCAGCAGCCACTTAGCGGGAGCTATGGATACGCAGTATTTT. The chain employs TRBV4-3 and TRBJ2-3; 9 bases line up with TRBD2. Germline V gene sequence: CDR1 LGHNA, CDR2 YSLEER. CDR3 length: 15 residues. V was pared by 3 bases and J by 6 bases, with 7 bases of the junction left unmatched.